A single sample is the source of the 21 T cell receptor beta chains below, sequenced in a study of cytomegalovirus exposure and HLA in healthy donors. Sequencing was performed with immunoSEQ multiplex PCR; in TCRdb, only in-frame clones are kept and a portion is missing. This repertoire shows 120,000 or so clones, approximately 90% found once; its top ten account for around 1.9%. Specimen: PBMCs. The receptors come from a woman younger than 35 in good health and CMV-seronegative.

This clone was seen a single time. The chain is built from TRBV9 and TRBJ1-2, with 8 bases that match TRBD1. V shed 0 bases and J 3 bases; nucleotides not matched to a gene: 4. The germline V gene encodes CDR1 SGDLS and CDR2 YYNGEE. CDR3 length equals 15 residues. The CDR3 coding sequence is TGTGCCAGCAGCGTAGGGACACAGGGGGACTATGGCTACACCTTC. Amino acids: CASSVGTQGDYGYTF. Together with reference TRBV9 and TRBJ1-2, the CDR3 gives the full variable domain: DSGVTQTPKHLITATGQRVTLRCSPRSGDLSVYWYQQSLDQGLQFLIQYYNGEERAKGNILERFSAQQFPDLHSELNLSSLELGDSALYFCASSVGTQGDYGYTFGSGTRLTVV.

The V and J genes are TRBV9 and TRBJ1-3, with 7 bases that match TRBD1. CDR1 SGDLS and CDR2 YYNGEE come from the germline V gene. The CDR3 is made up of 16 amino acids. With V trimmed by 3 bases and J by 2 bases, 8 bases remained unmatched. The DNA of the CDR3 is TGTGCCAGCAGCGCGGAGGCAGGGGGTACTGGAAACACCATATATTTT. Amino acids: CASSAEAGGTGNTIYF.

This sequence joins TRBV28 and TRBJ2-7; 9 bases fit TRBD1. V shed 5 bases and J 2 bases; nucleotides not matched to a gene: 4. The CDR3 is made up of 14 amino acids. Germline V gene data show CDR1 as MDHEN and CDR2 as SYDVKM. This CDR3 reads CASSTTGGTYEQYF. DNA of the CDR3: TGTGCCAGCAGTACGACAGGGGGTACCTACGAGCAGTACTTC.

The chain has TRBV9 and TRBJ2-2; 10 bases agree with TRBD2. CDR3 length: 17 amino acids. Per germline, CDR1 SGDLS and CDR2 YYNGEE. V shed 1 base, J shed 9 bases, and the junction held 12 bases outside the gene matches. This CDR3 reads CASSVNEVAGGPWELFF. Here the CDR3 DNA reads TGTGCCAGCAGCGTAAATGAGGTAGCGGGAGGCCCGTGGGAGCTGTTTTTT.

DNA of the CDR3: TGCGCCAGCAGCTTGGGAGTCGGGGGGGCCCTGAACACTGAAGCTTTCTTT. Translating it yields CASSLGVGGALNTEAFF. The chain couples TRBV5-1 to TRBJ1-1; a possible D gene is TRBD1 (6 bases). CDR3 size: 17 residues. V dropped 0 bases and J dropped 0 bases, with 15 bases sitting between them. CDR1 is SGHRS, CDR2 YFSETQ, per germline.

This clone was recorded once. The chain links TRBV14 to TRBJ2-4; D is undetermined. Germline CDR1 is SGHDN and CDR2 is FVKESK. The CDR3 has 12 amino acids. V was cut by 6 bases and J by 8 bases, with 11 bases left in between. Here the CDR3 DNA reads TGTGCCAGCAGTATGGAGTTTGACATTCAGTACTTC. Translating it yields CASSMEFDIQYF. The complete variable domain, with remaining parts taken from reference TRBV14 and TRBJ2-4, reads EAGVTQFPSHSVIEKGQTVTLRCDPISGHDNLYWYRRVMGKEIKFLLHFVKESKQDESGMPNNRFLAERTGGTYSTLKVQPAELEDSGVYFCASSMEFDIQYFGAGTRLSVL.

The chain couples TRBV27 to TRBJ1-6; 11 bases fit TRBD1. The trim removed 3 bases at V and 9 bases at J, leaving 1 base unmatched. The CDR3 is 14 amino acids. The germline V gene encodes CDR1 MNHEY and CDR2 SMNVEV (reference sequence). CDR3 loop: CASSFGTGGSPLHF. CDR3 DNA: TGTGCCAGCAGTTTCGGGACAGGGGGTTCACCCCTCCACTTT.

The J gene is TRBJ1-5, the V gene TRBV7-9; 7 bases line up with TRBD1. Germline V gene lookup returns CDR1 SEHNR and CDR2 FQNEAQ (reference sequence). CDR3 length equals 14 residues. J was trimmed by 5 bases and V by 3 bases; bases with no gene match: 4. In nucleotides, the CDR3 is TGTGCCAGCAGCTTCGCGACAGGGTATCAGCCCCAGCATTTT. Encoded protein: CASSFATGYQPQHF.

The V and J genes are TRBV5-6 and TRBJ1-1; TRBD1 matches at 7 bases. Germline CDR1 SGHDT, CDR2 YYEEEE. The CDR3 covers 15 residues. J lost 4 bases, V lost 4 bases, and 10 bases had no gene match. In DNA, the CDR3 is TGTGCCAGCAGCCCGAGGACAGGTTCAAGCACTGAAGCTTTCTTT. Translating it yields CASSPRTGSSTEAFF.

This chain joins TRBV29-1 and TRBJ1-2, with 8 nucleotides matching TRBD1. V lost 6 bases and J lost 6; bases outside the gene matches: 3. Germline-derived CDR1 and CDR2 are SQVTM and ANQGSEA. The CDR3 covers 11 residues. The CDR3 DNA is TGCAGCGTCGGACAGGGCGATGGCTACACCTTC. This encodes CSVGQGDGYTF.

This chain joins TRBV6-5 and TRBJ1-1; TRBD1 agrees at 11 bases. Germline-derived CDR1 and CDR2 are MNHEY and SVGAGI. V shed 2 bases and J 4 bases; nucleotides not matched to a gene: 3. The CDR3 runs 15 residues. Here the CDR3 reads CASSYGDRGSTEAFF. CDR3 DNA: TGTGCCAGCAGTTACGGGGACAGGGGGTCCACTGAAGCTTTCTTT.

The CDR3 region is CASSFQTDNYGYTF. As DNA, the CDR3 is TGTGCCAGCAGCTTTCAGACAGACAACTATGGCTACACCTTC. This rearrangement joins TRBV7-9 to TRBJ1-2, with a weak D call TRBD1 (5 bases). V was shortened by 3 bases and J by 2 bases, with 10 bases between the two germline ends. The CDR3 consists of 14 residues. Germline CDR1 SEHNR, CDR2 FQNEAQ (reference sequence). Complete variable domain (other parts from reference TRBV7-9 and TRBJ1-2): DTGVSQNPRHKITKRGQNVTFRCDPISEHNRLYWYRQTLGQGPEFLTYFQNEAQLEKSRLLSDRFSAERPKGSFSTLEIQRTEQGDSAMYLCASSFQTDNYGYTFGSGTRLTVV.

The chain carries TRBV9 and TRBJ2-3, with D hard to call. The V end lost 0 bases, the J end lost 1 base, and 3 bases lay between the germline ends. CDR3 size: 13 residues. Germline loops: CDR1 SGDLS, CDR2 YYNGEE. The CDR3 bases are TGTGCCAGCAGCGTAGCGGGCACAGATACGCAGTATTTT. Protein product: CASSVAGTDTQYF.

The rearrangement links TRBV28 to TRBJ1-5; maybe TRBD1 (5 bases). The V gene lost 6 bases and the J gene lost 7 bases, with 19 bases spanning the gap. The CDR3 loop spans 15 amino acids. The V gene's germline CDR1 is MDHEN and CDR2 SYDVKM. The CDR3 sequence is CASSHESGGKQPQHF. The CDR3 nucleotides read TGTGCCAGCAGCCATGAGTCGGGGGGTAAACAGCCCCAGCATTTT.

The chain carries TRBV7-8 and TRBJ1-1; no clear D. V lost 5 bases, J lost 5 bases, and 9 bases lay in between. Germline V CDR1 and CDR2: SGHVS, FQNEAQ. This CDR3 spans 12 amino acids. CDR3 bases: TGTGCCAGCAGCCGGCAACAGACTGAAGCTTTCTTT. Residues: CASSRQQTEAFF.

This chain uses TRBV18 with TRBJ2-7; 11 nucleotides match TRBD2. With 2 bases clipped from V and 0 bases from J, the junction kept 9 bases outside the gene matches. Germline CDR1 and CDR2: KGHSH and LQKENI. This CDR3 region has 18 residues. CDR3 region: CASSPVLAGGRNSYEQYF. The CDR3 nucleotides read TGTGCCAGCTCACCAGTCCTAGCGGGGGGCCGAAACTCCTACGAGCAGTACTTC.

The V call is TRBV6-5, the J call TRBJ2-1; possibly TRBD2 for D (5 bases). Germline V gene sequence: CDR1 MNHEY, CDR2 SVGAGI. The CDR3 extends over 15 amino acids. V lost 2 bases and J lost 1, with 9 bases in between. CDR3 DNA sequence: TGTGCCAGCAGTTACCGTGAGGGATCCTACAATGAGCAGTTCTTC. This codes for CASSYREGSYNEQFF.

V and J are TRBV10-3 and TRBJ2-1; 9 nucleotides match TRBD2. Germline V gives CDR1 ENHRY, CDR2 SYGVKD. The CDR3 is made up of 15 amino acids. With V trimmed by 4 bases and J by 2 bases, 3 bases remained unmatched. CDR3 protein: CAISGGTSPYNEQFF. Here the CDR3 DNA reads TGTGCCATCAGTGGCGGGACTAGCCCCTACAATGAGCAGTTCTTC.

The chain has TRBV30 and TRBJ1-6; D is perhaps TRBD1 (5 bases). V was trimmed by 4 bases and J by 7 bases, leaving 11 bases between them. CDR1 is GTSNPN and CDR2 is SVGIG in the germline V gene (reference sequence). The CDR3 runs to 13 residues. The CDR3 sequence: CAWKRGGNSPLHF. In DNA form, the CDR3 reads TGTGCCTGGAAAAGGGGAGGCAATTCACCCCTCCACTTT.

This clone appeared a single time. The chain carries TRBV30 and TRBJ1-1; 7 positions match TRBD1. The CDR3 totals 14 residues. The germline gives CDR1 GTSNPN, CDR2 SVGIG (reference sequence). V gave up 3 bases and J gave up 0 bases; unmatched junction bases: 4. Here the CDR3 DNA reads TGTGCCTGGAGAAGGACAGGACTGAACACTGAAGCTTTCTTT. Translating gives CAWRRTGLNTEAFF.

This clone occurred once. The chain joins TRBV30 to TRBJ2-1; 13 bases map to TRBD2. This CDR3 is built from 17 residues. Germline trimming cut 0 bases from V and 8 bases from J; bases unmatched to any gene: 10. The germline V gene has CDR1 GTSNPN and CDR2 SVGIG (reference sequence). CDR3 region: CAWSVRRTSGRADEQFF. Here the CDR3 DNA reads TGTGCCTGGAGTGTACGTCGAACTAGCGGGAGGGCCGATGAGCAGTTCTTC.